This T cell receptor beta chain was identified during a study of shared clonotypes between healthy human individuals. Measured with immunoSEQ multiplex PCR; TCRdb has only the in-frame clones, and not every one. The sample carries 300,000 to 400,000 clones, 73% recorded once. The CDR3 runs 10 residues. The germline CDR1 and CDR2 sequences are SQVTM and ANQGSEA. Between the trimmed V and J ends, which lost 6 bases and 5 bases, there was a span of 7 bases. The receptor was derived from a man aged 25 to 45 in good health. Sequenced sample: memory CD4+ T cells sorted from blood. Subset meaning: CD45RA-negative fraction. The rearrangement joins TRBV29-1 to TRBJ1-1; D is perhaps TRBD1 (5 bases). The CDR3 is CSVQVTEAFF. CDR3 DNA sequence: TGCAGCGTACAGGTTACTGAAGCTTTCTTT.